These 13 T cell receptor beta chains were sequenced from one sample in a study of blood T cell repertoires in COVID-19. Repertoires were generated with immunoSEQ multiplex PCR, while TCRdb's copy carries only in-frame clones and drops some. The sample lists 250,000 to 350,000 clones; more than 70% were seen once. The sample consisted of peripheral blood. These receptors originate from a woman in her twenties or thirties with COVID-19, enrolled during active disease.

V usage is TRBV10-3 and J usage is TRBJ1-1, with a weak D call TRBD1 (6 bases). V was trimmed by 0 bases and J by 4 bases, leaving 6 bases between them. There are 13 residues in the CDR3. The germline CDR1 and CDR2 sequences are ENHRY and SYGVKD. CDR3 in amino acids: CAISESRGTEAFF. The CDR3 nucleotides are TGTGCCATCAGTGAGTCCAGGGGCACTGAAGCTTTCTTT.

This clone was counted a few times. The chain joins TRBV6-2 or TRBV6-3 to TRBJ2-7; TRBD1 might be the D (6 bases). Germline lookup yields CDR1 MNHEY and CDR2 SVGEGT. V shed 6 bases and J shed 2 bases, with 11 bases lying between them. CDR3 length: 13 residues. The CDR3 sequence: CASSLDRTYEQYF. In DNA form, the CDR3 reads TGTGCCAGCAGCCTGGACAGAACCTACGAGCAGTACTTC.

This clone has just a few counts. This rearrangement joins TRBV2 to TRBJ2-5; 8 nucleotides align to TRBD2. Trimming removed 1 base from V and 5 bases from J; junction bases left unmatched: 9. Germline V gene data show CDR1 as SNHLY and CDR2 as FYNNEI. There are 16 residues in the CDR3. In nucleotides, the CDR3 is TGTGCCAGCAGTGAAGTCGGAGCGGGAGTGGCGGAGACCCAGTACTTC. It yields the protein CASSEVGAGVAETQYF.

This clone was observed a few times. Germline and junction disagree at one end, which may indicate a read error. This rearrangement joins TRBV7-7 to TRBJ2-1; TRBD1 aligns across 7 bases. CDR1 is SSHAT and CDR2 is FNYEAQ in the germline V gene (reference sequence). The CDR3 has 13 amino acids. The CDR3 region has the DNA TGTGCTAGCAGCTTAAACAGGGGTAATGAGCAGTTCTTC. Translated: CASSLNRGNEQFF.

The chain is built from TRBV29-1 and TRBJ2-1, with a weak D call TRBD2 (5 bases). The CDR3 consists of 14 residues. The V gene's germline CDR1 is SQVTM and CDR2 ANQGSEA. The V end lost 0 bases, the J end lost 7 bases, and 13 bases lay between the germline ends. CDR3 sequence reads: CSVEERAYLNEQFF. Written as DNA, the CDR3 is TGCAGCGTTGAAGAGCGGGCGTACCTTAATGAGCAGTTCTTC.

This chain uses TRBV9 with TRBJ2-3; D remains ambiguous. The ends were cut back, 0 bases at V and 5 bases at J, with 10 bases in the middle. Germline CDR1 reads SGDLS; CDR2 reads YYNGEE. This CDR3 is 14 amino acids long. Here the CDR3 reads CASSVDGFQDTQYF. CDR3 DNA: TGTGCCAGCAGCGTAGACGGGTTTCAAGATACGCAGTATTTT. Looking up the rest from reference TRBV9 and TRBJ2-3 gives the full variable domain: DSGVTQTPKHLITATGQRVTLRCSPRSGDLSVYWYQQSLDQGLQFLIQYYNGEERAKGNILERFSAQQFPDLHSELNLSSLELGDSALYFCASSVDGFQDTQYFGPGTRLTVL.

V gene TRBV2 combines with J gene TRBJ1-5; a possible D gene is TRBD1 (5 bases). V lost 6 bases and J 4 bases, leaving 16 bases between the germline ends. Looked up from germline, CDR1 is SNHLY and CDR2 is FYNNEI. The length of the CDR3 is 15 residues. CDR3 sequence: CASSSGTGTNQPQHF. DNA of the CDR3: TGTGCCAGCAGCTCCGGGACGGGGACTAATCAGCCCCAGCATTTT.

J is TRBJ1-1 and V is TRBV4-3, with D perhaps TRBD1 (6 bases). Germline CDR1 is LGHNA and CDR2 is YSLEER. This CDR3 has 18 amino acids. V was cut by 0 bases and J by 1 base, with 18 bases left in between. The CDR3 loop reads CASSQDIPTGWRNTEAFF. The CDR3 bases are TGCGCCAGCAGCCAAGATATCCCGACAGGTTGGAGGAACACTGAAGCTTTCTTT.

In its sample, this clone was seen once. The gene calls are TRBV7-8 and TRBJ2-3; TRBD2 aligns across 8 bases. The CDR3 totals 16 residues. Germline lookup yields CDR1 SGHVS and CDR2 FQNEAQ. The V segment lost 5 bases and the J segment 2 bases; nucleotides outside the gene matches: 9. The CDR3 sequence is CASSPLLAGNTDTQYF. CDR3 bases: TGTGCCAGCAGCCCCCTGCTAGCGGGCAACACAGATACGCAGTATTTT.

The chain couples TRBV5-8 to TRBJ2-5, with a possible D match to TRBD2 (6 bases). Germline V gene lookup returns CDR1 SGHTS and CDR2 YDEGEE. This CDR3 region has 13 residues. Trimming took off 4 bases at V and 6 bases at J, with 13 bases between the two ends. The CDR3, as DNA: TGTGCCAGCAGCCCCTTCGGGAGACAGACCCAGTACTTC. Amino acid sequence: CASSPFGRQTQYF.

This chain links TRBV30 with TRBJ2-3; 8 nucleotides agree with TRBD2. V shed 2 bases, J shed 4 bases, and the junction held 2 bases outside the gene matches. The CDR3 is made up of 13 amino acids. The germline CDR1 and CDR2 sequences are GTSNPN and SVGIG (reference sequence). The CDR3 region is CAWSREGSDTQYF. CDR3 DNA: TGTGCCTGGAGTCGGGAGGGGTCAGATACGCAGTATTTT.

The V gene is TRBV27, the J gene TRBJ2-2; D is possibly TRBD2 (6 bases). Trimming took 2 bases from V and 5 from J, leaving 6 bases between them. The CDR3 is made up of 13 amino acids. CDR1 is MNHEY and CDR2 is SMNVEV in the germline V gene (reference sequence). CDR3 sequence (DNA): TGTGCCAGCAGTTTAGGACTAACCGGGGAGCTGTTTTTT. As protein: CASSLGLTGELFF.

This clone has only a few counts. CDR3 region: CASTWGGVNTEAFF. The CDR3 region has the DNA TGTGCCAGCACCTGGGGCGGGGTGAACACTGAAGCTTTCTTT. The chain uses TRBV2 and TRBJ1-1; tentative D call: TRBD1 (5 bases). Trimming cost V 7 bases and J 0 bases, with 12 bases left between them. This CDR3 has 14 residues. Per germline, CDR1 SNHLY and CDR2 FYNNEI.